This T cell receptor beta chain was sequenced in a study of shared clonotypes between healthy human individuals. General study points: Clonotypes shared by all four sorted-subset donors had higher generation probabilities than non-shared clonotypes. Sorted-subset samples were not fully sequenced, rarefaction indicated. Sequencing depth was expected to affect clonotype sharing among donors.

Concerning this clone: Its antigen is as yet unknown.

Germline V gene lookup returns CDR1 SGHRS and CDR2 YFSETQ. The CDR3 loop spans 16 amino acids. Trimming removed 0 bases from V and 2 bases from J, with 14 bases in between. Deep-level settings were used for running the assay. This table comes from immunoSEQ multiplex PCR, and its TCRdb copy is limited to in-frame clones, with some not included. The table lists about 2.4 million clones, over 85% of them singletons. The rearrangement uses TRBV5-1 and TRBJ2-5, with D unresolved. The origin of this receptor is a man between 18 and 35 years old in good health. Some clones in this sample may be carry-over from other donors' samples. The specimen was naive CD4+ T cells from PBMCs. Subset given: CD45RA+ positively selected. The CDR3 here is CASSLVGQSVQETQYF. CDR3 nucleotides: TGCGCCAGCAGCTTGGTCGGGCAGTCAGTACAAGAGACCCAGTACTTC.